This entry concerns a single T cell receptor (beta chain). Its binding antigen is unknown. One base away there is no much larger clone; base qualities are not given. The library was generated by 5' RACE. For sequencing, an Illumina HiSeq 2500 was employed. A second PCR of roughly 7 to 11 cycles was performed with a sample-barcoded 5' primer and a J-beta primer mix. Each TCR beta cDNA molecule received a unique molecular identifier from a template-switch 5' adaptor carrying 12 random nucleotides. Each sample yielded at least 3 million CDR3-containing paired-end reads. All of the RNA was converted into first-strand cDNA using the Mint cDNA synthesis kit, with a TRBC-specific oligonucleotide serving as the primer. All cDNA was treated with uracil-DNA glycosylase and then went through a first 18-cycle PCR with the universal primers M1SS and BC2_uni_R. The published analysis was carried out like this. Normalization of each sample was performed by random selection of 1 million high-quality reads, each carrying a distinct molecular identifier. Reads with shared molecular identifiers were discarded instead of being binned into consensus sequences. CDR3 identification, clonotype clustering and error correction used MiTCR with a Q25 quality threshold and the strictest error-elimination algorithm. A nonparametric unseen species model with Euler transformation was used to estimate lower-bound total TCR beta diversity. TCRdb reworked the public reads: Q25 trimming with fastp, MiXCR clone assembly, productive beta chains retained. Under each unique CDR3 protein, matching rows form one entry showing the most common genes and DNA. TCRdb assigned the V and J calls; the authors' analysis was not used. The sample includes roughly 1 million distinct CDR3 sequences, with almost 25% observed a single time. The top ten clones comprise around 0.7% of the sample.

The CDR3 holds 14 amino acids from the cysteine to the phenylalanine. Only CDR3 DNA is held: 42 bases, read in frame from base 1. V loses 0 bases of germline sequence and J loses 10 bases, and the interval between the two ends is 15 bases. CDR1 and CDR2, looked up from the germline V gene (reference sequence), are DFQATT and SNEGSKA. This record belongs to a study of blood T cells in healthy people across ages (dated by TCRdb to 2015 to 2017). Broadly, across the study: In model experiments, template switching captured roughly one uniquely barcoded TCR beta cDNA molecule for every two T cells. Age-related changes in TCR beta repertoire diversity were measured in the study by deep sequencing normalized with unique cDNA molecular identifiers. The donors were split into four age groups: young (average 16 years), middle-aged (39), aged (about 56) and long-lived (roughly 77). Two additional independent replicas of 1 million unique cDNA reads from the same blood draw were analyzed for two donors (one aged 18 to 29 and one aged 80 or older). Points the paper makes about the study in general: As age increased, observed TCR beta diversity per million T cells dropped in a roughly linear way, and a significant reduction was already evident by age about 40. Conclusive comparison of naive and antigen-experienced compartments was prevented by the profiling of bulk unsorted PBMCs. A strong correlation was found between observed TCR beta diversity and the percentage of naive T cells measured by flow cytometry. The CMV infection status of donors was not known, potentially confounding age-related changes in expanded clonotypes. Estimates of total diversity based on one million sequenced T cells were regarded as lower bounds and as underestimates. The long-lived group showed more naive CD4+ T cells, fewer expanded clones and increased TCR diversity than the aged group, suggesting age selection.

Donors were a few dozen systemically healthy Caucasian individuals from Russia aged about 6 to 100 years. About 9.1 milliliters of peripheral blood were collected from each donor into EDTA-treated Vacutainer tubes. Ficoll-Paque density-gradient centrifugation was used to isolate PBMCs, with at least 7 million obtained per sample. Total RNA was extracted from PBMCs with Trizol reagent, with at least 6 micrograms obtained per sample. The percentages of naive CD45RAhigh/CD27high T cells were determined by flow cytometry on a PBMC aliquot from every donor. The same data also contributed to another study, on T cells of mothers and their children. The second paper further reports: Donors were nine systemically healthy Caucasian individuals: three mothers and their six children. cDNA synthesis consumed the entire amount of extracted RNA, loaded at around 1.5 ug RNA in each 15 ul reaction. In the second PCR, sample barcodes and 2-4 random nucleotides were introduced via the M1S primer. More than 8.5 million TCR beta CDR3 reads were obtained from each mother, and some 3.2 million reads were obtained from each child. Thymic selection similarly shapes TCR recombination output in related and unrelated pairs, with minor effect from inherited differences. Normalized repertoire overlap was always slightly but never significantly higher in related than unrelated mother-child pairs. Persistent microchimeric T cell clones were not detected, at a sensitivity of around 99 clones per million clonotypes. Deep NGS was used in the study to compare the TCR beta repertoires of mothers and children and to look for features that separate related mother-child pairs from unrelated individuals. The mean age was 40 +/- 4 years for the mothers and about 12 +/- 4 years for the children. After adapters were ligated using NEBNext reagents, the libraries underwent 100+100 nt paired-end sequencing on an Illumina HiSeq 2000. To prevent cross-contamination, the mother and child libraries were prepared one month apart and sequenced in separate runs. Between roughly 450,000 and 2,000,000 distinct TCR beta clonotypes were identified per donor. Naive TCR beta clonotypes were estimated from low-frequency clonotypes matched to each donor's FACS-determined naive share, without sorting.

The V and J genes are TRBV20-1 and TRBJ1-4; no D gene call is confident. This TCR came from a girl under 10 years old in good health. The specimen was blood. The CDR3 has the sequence CSARDPRELGKLFF. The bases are TGCAGTGCTAGAGATCCACGGGAACTGGGAAAACTGTTTTTT.